This TCR beta chain was observed in a study of blood T cells in healthy people across ages. V lost 6 bases to trimming and J lost 5 bases; unmatched junction nucleotides: 10. Germline V gene data show CDR1 as DFQATT and CDR2 as SNEGSKA (reference sequence). The CDR3 totals 14 residues. Primed by a sample-barcoded 5' primer and a J-beta primer mix, a second PCR proceeded for about 7 to 12 cycles. A template-switch adaptor that had 12 random nucleotides put a tag on each cDNA molecule. MiXCR, run by TCRdb on the 5' RACE reads, gives a single entry per CDR3 protein. The sample comprises 1.5 million to 2 million distinct CDR3 sequences, approximately 40% of which are singletons, and under 30% rests with the top ten.

The clonotype was recovered from a human donor in good health. The sequenced material came from blood. The chain recombines TRBV20-1 with TRBJ2-5; 9 nucleotides agree with TRBD1. CDR3 sequence reads: CSASKTGGFETQYF. CDR3 nucleotides: TGCAGTGCCAGCAAAACAGGGGGCTTCGAGACCCAGTACTTC.